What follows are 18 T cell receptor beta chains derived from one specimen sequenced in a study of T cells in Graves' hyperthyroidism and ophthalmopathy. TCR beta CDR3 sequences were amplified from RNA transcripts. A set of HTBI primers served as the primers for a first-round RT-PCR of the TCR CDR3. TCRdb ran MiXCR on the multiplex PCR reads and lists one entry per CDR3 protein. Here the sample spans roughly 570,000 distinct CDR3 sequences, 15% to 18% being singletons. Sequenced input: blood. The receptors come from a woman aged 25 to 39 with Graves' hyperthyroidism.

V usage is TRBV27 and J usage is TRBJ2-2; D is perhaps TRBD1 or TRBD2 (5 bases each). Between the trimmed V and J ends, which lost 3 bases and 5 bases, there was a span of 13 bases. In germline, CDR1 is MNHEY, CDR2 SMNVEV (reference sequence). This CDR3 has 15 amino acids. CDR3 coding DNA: TGTGCCAGCAGTTTTTTCGGGGCTGGGACCGGGGAGCTGTTTTTT. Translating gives CASSFFGAGTGELFF.

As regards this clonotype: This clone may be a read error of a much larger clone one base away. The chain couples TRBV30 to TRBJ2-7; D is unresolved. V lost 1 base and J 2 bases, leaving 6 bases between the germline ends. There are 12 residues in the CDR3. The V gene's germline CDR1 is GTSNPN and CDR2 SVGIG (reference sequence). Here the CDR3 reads CAWSEHTYEQYF. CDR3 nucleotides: TGTGCCTGGAGTGAACATACCTACGAGCAGTACTTC.

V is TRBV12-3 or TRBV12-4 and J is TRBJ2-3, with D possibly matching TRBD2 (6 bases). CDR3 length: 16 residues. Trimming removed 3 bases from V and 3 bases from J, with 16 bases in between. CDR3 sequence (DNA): TGTGCCAGCAGTTTGGAAACTAGCAGATTAACAGATACGCAGTATTTT. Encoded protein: CASSLETSRLTDTQYF.

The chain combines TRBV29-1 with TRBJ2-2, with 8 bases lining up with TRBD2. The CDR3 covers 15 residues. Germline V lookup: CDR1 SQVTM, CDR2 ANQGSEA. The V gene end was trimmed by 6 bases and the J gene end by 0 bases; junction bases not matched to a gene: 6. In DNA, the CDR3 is TGCAGCGTGTCTACTAGCGGTTCGAACACCGGGGAGCTGTTTTTT. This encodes CSVSTSGSNTGELFF.

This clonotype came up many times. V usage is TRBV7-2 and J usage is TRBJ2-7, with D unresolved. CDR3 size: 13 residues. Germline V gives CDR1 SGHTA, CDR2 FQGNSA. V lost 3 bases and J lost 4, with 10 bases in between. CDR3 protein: CASSFTATYEQYF. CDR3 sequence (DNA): TGTGCCAGCAGCTTTACAGCAACTTACGAGCAGTACTTC.

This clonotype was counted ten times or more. The CDR3 DNA reads TGTGCCAGCAGAAAGACTAGCGGGAGTGTGGCAGATACGCAGTATTTT. It translates to CASRKTSGSVADTQYF. The chain recombines TRBV2 with TRBJ2-3; TRBD2 matches 12 bases. This CDR3 contains 16 residues. Per the germline V gene, CDR1 is SNHLY and CDR2 is FYNNEI. Trimming cost V 6 bases and J 4 bases; bases outside gene matches: 8.

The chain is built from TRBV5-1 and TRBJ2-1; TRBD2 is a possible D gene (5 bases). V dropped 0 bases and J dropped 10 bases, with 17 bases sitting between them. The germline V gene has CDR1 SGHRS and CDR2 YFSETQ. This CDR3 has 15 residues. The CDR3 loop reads CASSLGVAGLKEQFF. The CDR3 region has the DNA TGCGCCAGCAGCTTGGGGGTTGCGGGTCTAAAGGAGCAGTTCTTC.

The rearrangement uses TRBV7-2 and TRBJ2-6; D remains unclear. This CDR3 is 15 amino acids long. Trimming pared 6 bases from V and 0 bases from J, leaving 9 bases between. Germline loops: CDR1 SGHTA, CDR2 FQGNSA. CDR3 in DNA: TGTGCCAGCAGTCAATACTACTCTGGGGCCAACGTCCTGACTTTC. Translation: CASSQYYSGANVLTF.

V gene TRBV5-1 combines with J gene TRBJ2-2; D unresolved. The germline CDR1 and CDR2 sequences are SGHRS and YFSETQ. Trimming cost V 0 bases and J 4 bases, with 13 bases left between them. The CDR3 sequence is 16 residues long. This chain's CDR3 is CASSLGPSYGTGELFF. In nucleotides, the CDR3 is TGCGCCAGCAGCTTGGGCCCATCCTACGGCACCGGGGAGCTGTTTTTT.

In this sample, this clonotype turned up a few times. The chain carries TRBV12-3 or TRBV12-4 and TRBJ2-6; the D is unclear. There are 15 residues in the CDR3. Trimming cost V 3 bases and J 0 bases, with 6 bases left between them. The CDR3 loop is CASSFWNSGANVLTF. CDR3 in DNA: TGTGCCAGCAGTTTTTGGAACTCTGGGGCCAACGTCCTGACTTTC.

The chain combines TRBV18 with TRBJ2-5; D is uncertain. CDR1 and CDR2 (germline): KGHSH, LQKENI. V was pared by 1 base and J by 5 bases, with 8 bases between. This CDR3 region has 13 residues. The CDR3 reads CASSPQPRETQYF. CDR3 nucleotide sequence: TGTGCCAGCTCACCACAGCCCCGGGAGACCCAGTACTTC.

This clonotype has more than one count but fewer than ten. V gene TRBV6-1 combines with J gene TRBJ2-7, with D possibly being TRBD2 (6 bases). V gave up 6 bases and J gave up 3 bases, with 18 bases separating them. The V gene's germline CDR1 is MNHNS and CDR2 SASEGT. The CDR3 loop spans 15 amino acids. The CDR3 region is CASSGTPAGRYEQYF. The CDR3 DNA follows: TGTGCCAGCAGCGGGACTCCTGCCGGGCGCTACGAGCAGTACTTC.

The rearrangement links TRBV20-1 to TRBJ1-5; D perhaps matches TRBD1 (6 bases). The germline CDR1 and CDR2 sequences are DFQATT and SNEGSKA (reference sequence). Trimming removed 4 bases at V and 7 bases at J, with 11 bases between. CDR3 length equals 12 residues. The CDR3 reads CSAIQGYQPQHF. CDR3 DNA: TGCAGTGCTATACAGGGTTACCAGCCCCAGCATTTT.

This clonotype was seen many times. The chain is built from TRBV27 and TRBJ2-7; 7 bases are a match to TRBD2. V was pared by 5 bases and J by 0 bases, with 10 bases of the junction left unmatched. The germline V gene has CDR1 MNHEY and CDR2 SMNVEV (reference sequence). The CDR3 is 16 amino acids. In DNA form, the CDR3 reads TGTGCCAGCAGTCCCCTTTTGCGGGAGACCTCCTACGAGCAGTACTTC. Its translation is CASSPLLRETSYEQYF.

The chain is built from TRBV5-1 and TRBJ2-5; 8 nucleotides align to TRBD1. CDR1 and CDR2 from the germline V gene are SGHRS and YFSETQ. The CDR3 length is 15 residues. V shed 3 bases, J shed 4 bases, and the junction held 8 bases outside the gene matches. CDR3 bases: TGCGCCAGCAGCTCGACAGGGGATACCGCAGAGACCCAGTACTTC. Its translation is CASSSTGDTAETQYF.

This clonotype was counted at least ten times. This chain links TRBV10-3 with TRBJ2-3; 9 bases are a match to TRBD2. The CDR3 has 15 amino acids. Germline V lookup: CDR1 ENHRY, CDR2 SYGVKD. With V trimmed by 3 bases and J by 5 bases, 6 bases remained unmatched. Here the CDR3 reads CAISDLKLAGDTQYF. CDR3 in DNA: TGTGCCATCAGTGATTTGAAACTAGCGGGAGATACGCAGTATTTT.

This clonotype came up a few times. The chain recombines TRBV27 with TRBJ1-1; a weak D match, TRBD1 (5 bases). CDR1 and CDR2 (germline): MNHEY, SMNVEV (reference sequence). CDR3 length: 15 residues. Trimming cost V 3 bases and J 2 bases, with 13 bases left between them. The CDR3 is CASSFAIDRNTEAFF. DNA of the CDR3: TGTGCCAGCAGTTTTGCAATAGACAGAAACACTGAAGCTTTCTTT.

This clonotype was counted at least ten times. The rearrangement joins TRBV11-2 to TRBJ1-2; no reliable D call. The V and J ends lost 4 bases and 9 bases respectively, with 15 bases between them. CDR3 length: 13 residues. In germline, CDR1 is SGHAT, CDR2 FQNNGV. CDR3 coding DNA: TGTGCCAGCAGCTACGGCCCATTGGGGAGCTACACCTTC. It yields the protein CASSYGPLGSYTF.